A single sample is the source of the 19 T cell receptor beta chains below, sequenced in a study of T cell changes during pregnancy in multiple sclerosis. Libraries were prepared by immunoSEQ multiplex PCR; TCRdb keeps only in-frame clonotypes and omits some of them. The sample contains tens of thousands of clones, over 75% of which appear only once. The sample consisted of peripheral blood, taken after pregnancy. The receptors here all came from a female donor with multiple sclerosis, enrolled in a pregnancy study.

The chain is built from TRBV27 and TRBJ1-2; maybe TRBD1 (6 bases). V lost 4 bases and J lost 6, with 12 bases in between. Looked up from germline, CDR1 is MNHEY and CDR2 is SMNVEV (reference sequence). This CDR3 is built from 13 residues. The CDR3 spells CASSSIGGNGYTF. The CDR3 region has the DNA TGTGCCAGCAGTTCCATAGGGGGTAATGGCTACACCTTC.

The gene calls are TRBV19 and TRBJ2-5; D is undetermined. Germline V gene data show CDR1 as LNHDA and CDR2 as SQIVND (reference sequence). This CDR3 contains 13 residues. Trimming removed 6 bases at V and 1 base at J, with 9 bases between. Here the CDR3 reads CASSPPSQETQYF. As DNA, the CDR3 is TGTGCCAGTAGCCCCCCTAGCCAAGAGACCCAGTACTTC. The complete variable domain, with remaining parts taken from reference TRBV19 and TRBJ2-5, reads DGGITQSPKYLFRKEGQNVTLSCEQNLNHDAMYWYRQDPGQGLRLIYYSQIVNDFQKGDIAEGYSVSREKKESFPLTVTSAQKNPTAFYLCASSPPSQETQYFGPGTRLLVL.

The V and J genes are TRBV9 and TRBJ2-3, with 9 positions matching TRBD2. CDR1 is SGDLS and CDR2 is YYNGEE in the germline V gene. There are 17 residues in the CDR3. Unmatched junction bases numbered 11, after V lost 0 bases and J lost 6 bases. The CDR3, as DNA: TGTGCCAGCAGCGTAGGAGGGCGGGGGGGCAGTCTCGATACGCAGTATTTT. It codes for CASSVGGRGGSLDTQYF. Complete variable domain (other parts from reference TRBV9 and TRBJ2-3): DSGVTQTPKHLITATGQRVTLRCSPRSGDLSVYWYQQSLDQGLQFLIQYYNGEERAKGNILERFSAQQFPDLHSELNLSSLELGDSALYFCASSVGGRGGSLDTQYFGPGTRLTVL.

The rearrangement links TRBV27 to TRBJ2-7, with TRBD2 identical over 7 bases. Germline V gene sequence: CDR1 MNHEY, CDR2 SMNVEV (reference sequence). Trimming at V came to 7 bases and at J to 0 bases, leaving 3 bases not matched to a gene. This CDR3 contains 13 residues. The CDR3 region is CASMGGSSYEQYF. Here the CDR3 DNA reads TGTGCCAGCATGGGAGGGAGCTCCTACGAGCAGTACTTC.

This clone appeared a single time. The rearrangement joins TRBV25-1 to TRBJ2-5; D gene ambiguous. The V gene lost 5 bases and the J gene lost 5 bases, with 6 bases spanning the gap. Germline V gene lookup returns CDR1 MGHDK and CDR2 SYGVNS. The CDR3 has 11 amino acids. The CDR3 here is CASSWAETQYF. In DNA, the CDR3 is TGTGCCAGCAGTTGGGCGGAGACCCAGTACTTC. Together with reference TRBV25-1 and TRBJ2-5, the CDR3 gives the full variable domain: EADIYQTPRYLVIGTGKKITLECSQTMGHDKMYWYQQDPGMELHLIHYSYGVNSTEKGDLSSESTVSRIRTEHFPLTLESARPSHTSQYLCASSWAETQYFGPGTRLLVL.

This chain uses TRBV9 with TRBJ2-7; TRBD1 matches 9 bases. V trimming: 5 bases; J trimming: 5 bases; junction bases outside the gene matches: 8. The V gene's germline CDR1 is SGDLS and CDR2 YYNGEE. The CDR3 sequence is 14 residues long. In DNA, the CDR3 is TGTGCCAGCAGTCCTATGGGACAGGGTAACGAGCAGTACTTC. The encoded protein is CASSPMGQGNEQYF.

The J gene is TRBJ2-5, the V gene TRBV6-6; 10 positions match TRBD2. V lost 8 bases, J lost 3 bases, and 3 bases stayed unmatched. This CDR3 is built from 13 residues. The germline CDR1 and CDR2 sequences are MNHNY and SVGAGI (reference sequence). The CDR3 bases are TGTGCCAGCGCGAGCGGGGGGGAAGAGACCCAGTACTTC. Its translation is CASASGGEETQYF.

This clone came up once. CDR3 in amino acids: CASGFGAGDGDTQYF. CDR3 nucleotide sequence: TGTGCTAGTGGTTTTGGGGCAGGGGACGGAGATACGCAGTATTTT. The gene calls are TRBV12-5 and TRBJ2-3; TRBD1 might be the D (6 bases). Germline assignment: CDR1 LGHNT and CDR2 FRNRAP. There are 15 residues in the CDR3. The V and J ends lost 3 bases and 5 bases respectively, with 15 bases between them.

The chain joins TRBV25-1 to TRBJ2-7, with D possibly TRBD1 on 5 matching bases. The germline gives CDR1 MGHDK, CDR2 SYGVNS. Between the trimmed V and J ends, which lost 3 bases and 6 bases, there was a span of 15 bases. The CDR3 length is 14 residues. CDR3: CASSDIGVDGEQYF. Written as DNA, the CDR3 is TGTGCCAGCAGTGACATAGGGGTGGACGGCGAGCAGTACTTC.

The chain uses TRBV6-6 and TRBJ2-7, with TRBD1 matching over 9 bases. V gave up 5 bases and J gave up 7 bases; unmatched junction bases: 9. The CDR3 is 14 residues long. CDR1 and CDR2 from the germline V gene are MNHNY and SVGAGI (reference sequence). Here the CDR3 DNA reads TGTGCCAGCAGTAATGGACAGGGGCCTGGGGAGCAGTACTTC. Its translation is CASSNGQGPGEQYF.

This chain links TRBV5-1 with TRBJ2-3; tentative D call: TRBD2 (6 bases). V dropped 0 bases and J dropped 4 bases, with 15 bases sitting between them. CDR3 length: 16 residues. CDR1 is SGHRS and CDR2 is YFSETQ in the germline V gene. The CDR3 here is CASSLVFGGVADTQYF. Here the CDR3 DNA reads TGCGCCAGCAGCTTGGTGTTCGGGGGTGTGGCAGATACGCAGTATTTT.

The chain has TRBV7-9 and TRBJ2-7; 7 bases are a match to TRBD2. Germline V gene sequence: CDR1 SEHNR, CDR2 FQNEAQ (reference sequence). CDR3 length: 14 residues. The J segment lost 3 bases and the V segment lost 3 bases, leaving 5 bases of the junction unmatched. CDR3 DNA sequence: TGTGCCAGCAGCTTCAGGGCGGGGGTCTACGAGCAGTACTTC. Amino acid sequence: CASSFRAGVYEQYF.

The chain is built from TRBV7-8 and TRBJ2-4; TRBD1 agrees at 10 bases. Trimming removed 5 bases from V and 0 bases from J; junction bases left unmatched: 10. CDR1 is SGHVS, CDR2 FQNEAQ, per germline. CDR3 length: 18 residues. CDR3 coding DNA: TGTGCCAGCAGCCTAGTCGGACAGGGGGTGATAGCCAAAAACATTCAGTACTTC. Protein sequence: CASSLVGQGVIAKNIQYF.

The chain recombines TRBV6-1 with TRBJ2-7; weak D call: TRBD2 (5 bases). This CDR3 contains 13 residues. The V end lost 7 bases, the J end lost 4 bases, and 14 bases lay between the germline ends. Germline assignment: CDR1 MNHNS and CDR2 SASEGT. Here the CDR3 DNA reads TGTGCCAGCAAGGGAGTGCAACGTTACGAGCAGTACTTC. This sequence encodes CASKGVQRYEQYF.

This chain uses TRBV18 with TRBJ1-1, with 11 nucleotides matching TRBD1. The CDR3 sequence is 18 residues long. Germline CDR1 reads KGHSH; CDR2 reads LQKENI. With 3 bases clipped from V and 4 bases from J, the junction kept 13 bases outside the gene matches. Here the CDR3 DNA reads TGTGCCAGCTCACCTAACCTCATAGGACAGGGGGCTACCACTGAAGCTTTCTTT. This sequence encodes CASSPNLIGQGATTEAFF.

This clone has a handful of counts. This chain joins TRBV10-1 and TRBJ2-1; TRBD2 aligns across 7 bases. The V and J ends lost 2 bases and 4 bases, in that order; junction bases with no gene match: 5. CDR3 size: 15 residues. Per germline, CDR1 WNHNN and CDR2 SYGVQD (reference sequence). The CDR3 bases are TGCGCCAGCAGTGAGAGGTTGCGGGGGTACAATGAGCAGTTCTTC. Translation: CASSERLRGYNEQFF.

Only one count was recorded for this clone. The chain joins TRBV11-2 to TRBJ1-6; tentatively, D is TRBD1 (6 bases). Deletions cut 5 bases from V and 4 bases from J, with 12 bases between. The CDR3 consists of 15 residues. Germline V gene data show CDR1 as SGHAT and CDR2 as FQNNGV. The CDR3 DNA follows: TGTGCCAGCAGCAAAGACAGGCCTTATAATTCACCCCTCCACTTT. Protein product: CASSKDRPYNSPLHF.

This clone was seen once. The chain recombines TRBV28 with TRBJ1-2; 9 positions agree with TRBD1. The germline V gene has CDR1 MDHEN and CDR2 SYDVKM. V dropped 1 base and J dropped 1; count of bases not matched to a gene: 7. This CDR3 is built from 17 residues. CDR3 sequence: CASSLSGQGIFNYGYTF. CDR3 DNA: TGTGCCAGCAGTTTATCAGGACAGGGGATTTTTAACTATGGCTACACCTTC.

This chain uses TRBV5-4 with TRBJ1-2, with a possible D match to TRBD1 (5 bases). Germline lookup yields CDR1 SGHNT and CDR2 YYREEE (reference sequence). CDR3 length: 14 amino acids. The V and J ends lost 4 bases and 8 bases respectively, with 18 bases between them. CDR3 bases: TGTGCCAGCAGCCAAGGGGACTCGCTGCGGGGCTACACCTTC. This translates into CASSQGDSLRGYTF. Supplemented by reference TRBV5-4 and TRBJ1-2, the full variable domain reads ETGVTQSPTHLIKTRGQQVTLRCSSQSGHNTVSWYQQALGQGPQFIFQYYREEENGRGNFPPRFSGLQFPNYSSELNVNALELDDSALYLCASSQGDSLRGYTFGSGTRLTVV.